These 11 T cell receptor beta chains originate from one sample sequenced in a study of cytomegalovirus exposure and HLA in healthy donors. Vbeta (60) and Jbeta (13) primers were used in the PCR. Method: immunoSEQ multiplex PCR; TCRdb's copy keeps in-frame clones and lacks some. The sample totals approximately 140,000 clones. Source material: PBMCs. These receptors were obtained from a woman aged 18-29 years in good health and CMV-seronegative.

CDR3 DNA: TGTGCCAGCAGGACTAGCGAGAACACCGGGGAGCTGTTTTTT. It yields the protein CASRTSENTGELFF. The chain links TRBV6-5 to TRBJ2-2; TRBD2 matches 8 bases. CDR1 MNHEY and CDR2 SVGAGI come from the germline V gene. The J segment lost 1 base and the V segment lost 6 bases, leaving 1 base of the junction unmatched. CDR3 length equals 14 residues.

The V and J genes are TRBV5-1 and TRBJ2-7; 9 bases map to TRBD1. The CDR3 extends over 15 amino acids. J gave up 1 base and V 3 bases, and 5 bases lay outside the gene matches. Germline assignment: CDR1 SGHRS and CDR2 YFSETQ. The CDR3 bases are TGCGCCAGCAGCTCGGGACAGGGTAGTTCCTACGAGCAGTACGTC. Protein: CASSSGQGSSYEQYV.

The chain couples TRBV27 to TRBJ2-3; no reliable D call. This CDR3 spans 13 amino acids. The germline V gene encodes CDR1 MNHEY and CDR2 SMNVEV (reference sequence). V dropped 5 bases and J dropped 2 bases, with 8 bases sitting between them. CDR3 residues: CASSLGPTDTQYF. DNA of the CDR3: TGTGCCAGCAGTCTAGGCCCCACAGATACGCAGTATTTT.

CDR3 coding DNA: TGTGCCAGCAGCTTAGGGAGCTCCAGCTCCTACGAGCAGTACGTC. Protein sequence: CASSLGSSSSYEQYV. V gene TRBV7-2 combines with J gene TRBJ2-7; D unclear. V gave up 1 base and J gave up 0 bases, with 10 bases separating them. Germline lookup yields CDR1 SGHTA and CDR2 FQGNSA. CDR3 length: 15 amino acids.

The rearrangement links TRBV7-6 to TRBJ2-2, with TRBD2 matching 9 bases. The CDR3 loop spans 18 amino acids. The J segment lost 4 bases and the V segment lost 5 bases, leaving 14 bases of the junction unmatched. The V gene's germline CDR1 is SGHVS and CDR2 FNYEAQ. As DNA, the CDR3 is TGTGCCAGCAGCGGAACCCCCGGGACTAGCTTGGGCACCGGGGAGCTGTTTTTT. This sequence encodes CASSGTPGTSLGTGELFF.

The V and J genes are TRBV5-5 and TRBJ2-3; no definite D call. V shed 3 bases and J shed 1 base, with 15 bases lying between them. The CDR3 runs 16 residues. Germline CDR1 is SGHKS and CDR2 is YYEKEE (reference sequence). This CDR3 reads CASSSRVGEGTDTQYF. Written as DNA, the CDR3 is TGTGCCAGCAGCTCCCGGGTCGGAGAAGGCACAGATACGCAGTATTTT.

This chain connects TRBV7-2 to TRBJ1-1; 10 nucleotides line up with TRBD1. Germline CDR1 is SGHTA and CDR2 is FQGNSA. Germline trimming cut 5 bases from V and 3 bases from J; bases unmatched to any gene: 6. This CDR3 region has 15 residues. CDR3 nucleotide sequence: TGTGCCAGCAGCCCCCGACAGGGGGCCCACACTGAAGCTTTCTTT. Protein: CASSPRQGAHTEAFF. Together with reference TRBV7-2 and TRBJ1-1, the CDR3 gives the full variable domain: GAGVSQSPSNKVTEKGKDVELRCDPISGHTALYWYRQSLGQGLEFLIYFQGNSAPDKSGLPSDRFSAERTGGSVSTLTIQRTQQEDSAVYLCASSPRQGAHTEAFFGQGTRLTVV.

The chain has TRBV29-1 and TRBJ2-1, with 7 bases matching TRBD2. This CDR3 contains 14 residues. V lost 3 bases, J lost 1 base, and 3 bases stayed unmatched. Per germline, CDR1 SQVTM and CDR2 ANQGSEA. CDR3 amino acids: CSVDREASYNEQFF. The CDR3 DNA sequence: TGCAGCGTTGATCGGGAGGCGTCCTACAATGAGCAGTTCTTC.

The chain links TRBV28 to TRBJ1-5, with a possible D match to TRBD1 (5 bases). The CDR3 has 12 residues. Germline CDR1 reads MDHEN; CDR2 reads SYDVKM. Trimming removed 10 bases at V and 9 bases at J, with 16 bases between. The CDR3 reads CATGGLTGPQHF. The CDR3 bases are TGTGCCACCGGGGGTCTAACGGGGCCCCAGCATTTT.

The CDR3 loop is CASSRQGTPRETQYF. The DNA of the CDR3 is TGCGCCAGCAGCCGACAGGGGACGCCGCGGGAGACCCAGTACTTC. This rearrangement joins TRBV5-1 to TRBJ2-5, with 8 nucleotides matching TRBD1. The CDR3 sequence is 15 residues long. Germline values: CDR1 SGHRS, CDR2 YFSETQ. Trimming took 4 bases from V and 5 from J; bases not matched to a gene: 10.

This sequence joins TRBV25-1 and TRBJ1-2; TRBD1 might be the D (6 bases). The V gene lost 5 bases and the J gene lost 7 bases, with 17 bases spanning the gap. Looked up from germline, CDR1 is MGHDK and CDR2 is SYGVNS. This CDR3 is built from 14 residues. CDR3 DNA: TGTGCCAGCAGTTCGGGGGGGGGACAAGGTGGCTACACCTTC. This sequence encodes CASSSGGGQGGYTF.